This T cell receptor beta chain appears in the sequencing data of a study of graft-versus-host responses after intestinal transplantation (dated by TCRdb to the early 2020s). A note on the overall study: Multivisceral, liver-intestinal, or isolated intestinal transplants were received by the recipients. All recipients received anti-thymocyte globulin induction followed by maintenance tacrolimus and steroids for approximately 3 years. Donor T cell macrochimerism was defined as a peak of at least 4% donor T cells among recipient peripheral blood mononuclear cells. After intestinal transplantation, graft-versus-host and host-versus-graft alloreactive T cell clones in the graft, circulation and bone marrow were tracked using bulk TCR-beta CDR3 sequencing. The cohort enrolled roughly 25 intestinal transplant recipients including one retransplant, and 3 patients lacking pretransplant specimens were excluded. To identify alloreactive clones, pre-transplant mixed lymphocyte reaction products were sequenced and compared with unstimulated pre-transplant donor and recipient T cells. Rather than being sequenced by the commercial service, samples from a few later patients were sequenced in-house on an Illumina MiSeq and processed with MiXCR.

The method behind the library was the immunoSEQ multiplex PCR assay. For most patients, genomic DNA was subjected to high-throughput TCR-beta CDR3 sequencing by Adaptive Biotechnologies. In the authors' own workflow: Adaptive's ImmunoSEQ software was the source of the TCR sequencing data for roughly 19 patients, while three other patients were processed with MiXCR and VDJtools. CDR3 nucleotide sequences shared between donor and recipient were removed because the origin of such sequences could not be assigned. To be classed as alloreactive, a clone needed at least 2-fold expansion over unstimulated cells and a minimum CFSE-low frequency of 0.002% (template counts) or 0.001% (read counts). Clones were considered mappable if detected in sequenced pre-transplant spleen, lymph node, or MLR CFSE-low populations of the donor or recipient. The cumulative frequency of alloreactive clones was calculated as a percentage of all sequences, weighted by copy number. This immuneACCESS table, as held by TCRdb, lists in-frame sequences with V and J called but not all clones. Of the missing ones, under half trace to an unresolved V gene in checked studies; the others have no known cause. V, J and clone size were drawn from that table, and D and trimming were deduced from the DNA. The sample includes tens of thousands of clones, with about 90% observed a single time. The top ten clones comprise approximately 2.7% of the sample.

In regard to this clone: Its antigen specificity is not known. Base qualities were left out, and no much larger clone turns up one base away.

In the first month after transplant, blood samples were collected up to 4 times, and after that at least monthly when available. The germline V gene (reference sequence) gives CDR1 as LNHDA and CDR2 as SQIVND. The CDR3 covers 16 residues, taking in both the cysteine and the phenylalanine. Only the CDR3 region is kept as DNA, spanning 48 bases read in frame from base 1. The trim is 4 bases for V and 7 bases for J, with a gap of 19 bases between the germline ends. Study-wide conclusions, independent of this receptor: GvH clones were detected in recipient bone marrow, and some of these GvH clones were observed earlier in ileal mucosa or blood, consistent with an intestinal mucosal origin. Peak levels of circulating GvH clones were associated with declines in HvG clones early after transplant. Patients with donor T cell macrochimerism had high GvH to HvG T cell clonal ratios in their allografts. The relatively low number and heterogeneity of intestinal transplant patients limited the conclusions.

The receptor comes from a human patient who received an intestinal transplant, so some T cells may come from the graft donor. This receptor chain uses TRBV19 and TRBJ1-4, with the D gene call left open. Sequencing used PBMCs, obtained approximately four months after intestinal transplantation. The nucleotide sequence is TGTGCCAGTAGTAGCGATAAAGGTGTTTTCGGTGAAAAACTGTTTTTT. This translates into CASSSDKGVFGEKLFF.